This T cell receptor (beta chain) came from a study of vaccination and CD4 T cells after COVID-19. Cultured CD4+ T-cell DNA underwent Oncomine TCR Beta short-read sequencing. TCRdb re-analysed the PCR reads in MiXCR, keeping a single row per CDR3 protein. The data hold about 18,000 distinct CDR3 sequences, with 35% to 40% observed a single time. Treatment meaning: roughly ten-day PBMC culture with coronavirus spike peptide pools or control peptides (ViraFEST assay). V was clipped by 8 bases and J by 5 bases; unmatched bases: 11. Germline lookup yields CDR1 WNHNN and CDR2 SYGVQD (reference sequence). The CDR3 contains 15 residues. Details on this clonotype: As yet, its antigen is unknown.

V is TRBV10-1 and J is TRBJ2-1, with TRBD2 identical over 8 bases. The sequencing sample was made of CD4+ T cells from blood, cultured in vitro. This receptor was taken from a human donor who had recovered from COVID-19. The CDR3 region is CASAPVSGRHNEQFF. CDR3 coding DNA: TGCGCCAGCGCACCGGTGAGCGGGAGACACAATGAGCAGTTCTTC.